This T cell receptor beta chain emerged from a study of STAT5B mutations in CD4+ large granular lymphocyte leukemia (dated by TCRdb to between 2021 and 2024). For the study in its entirety: Among the healthy controls, the CDR3 'QG' motif was associated with a particular HLA allele. The study compared the TCRbeta repertoires of patients with CD4+ T-cell large granular lymphocyte leukemia against the TCRbeta repertoires of healthy blood donors. Flow cytometry on FACSCanto II or FACSVerse showed that the purified fractions were more than 95% pure among lymphocytes. Findings and caveats that apply to the study as a whole: Main leukemic clonotypes were private to each patient, although around 25% of the main leukemic clonotypes were found at low frequency in the non-leukemic repertoires of other patients. TRBV06-family usage was enriched among the top patient clones (8/27) compared with healthy controls (2/35). The data were not HLA-matched, and the higher clonality in CD4+ T-LGLL than in CD8+ T-LGLL could be due to the relatively small sample size. Greater clonality appeared to be present in CD4-sorted patient repertoires than in healthy CD4+ repertoires, and the difference was retained after the putative leukemic clones were removed.

The immunoSEQ assay at survey resolution was used to sequence TCRbeta rearrangements from genomic DNA. The study's own analysis went as follows. In the TCR sequencing data, the smallest productive clonotype frequency that could be detected was 2.59 x 10-5. Only productive TCRbeta rearrangements, meaning sequences that were complete and in-frame, were kept for the analyses. Sample clonality was computed as Simpson clonality in the immunoSEQ Analyzer version 3.0. Clones were categorized by frequency as very rare, small, medium, large (1-20%) or hyperexpanded (>20%). OLGA 1.2.3 estimated generation probabilities, VDJtools produced V-gene circos plots, VDJdb was queried for specificities, and GLIPH identified CDR3 motifs. TCRdb mirrors the immuneACCESS table, restricted to in-frame sequences. Some clones are absent from its copies; in checked studies, under half trace to an unresolved V gene, and the reason for the others is unknown. V, J and clone size were drawn from that table, and D and trimming were deduced from the DNA. Within this sample are just over 40,000 clones, with roughly four fifths of them counted one time only. Jointly, the top ten make up 3.6% of the sample.

Turning to this clone: Its antigen specificity is not known. No base qualities exist here, and no much larger clone lies one base off it.

From V the trimming removes 1 base and from J it removes 4 bases, while the gene matches leave 4 bases of the junction unaccounted for. Per the germline V gene, SGHVS is the CDR1 and FNYEAQ is the CDR2. Reading from cysteine to phenylalanine, the CDR3 counts 15 amino acids. The sequence is cut down to CDR3 DNA, 45 bases in frame from base 1. Healthy controls were 37 blood donors whose buffy coats came from the Finnish Red Cross blood service. All TCR-sequenced material derived from peripheral blood: patient blood samples and healthy donor buffy coats. Ficoll-Hypaque gradient centrifugation was used to isolate peripheral blood mononuclear cells. CD4+ cells were purified magnetically from the buffy coats of healthy controls. The Gentra Puregene Cell and Tissue kit was used for genomic DNA extraction, and quantification was performed on a Qubit 2.0 fluorometer.

The specimen was CD4+ T cells from blood buffy coats. The source of this sequence is a human donor in good health. The sequence links TRBV7-6 to TRBJ2-1; TRBD2 matches 7 bases in the middle. The CDR3 sequence is CASSLGPGLYNEQFF. The nucleotides read TGTGCCAGCAGCTTAGGGCCGGGACTATACAATGAGCAGTTCTTC.